One T cell receptor (beta chain) is described in this entry. The data originate from a study of patients and donors after allogeneic stem cell transplantation. Via MiXCR, TCRdb re-called the RT-PCR reads, giving one row per CDR3 protein. The sample has about 150,000 distinct CDR3 sequences, about a quarter seen once. V lost 2 bases to trimming and J lost 7 bases, with 15 bases between them. From germline, CDR1 is LNHDA and CDR2 SQIVND (reference sequence). CDR3 length: 15 residues. The sample was blood, either unsorted or a sorted T cell fraction (not recorded which). The receptor comes from a human donor who was either an allogeneic HSCT recipient or a stem cell or donor lymphocyte infusion donor (not recorded which). It is not recorded whose cells these are; they may come from a transplant donor. The V and J genes are TRBV19 and TRBJ1-5, with D possibly TRBD1 on 6 matching bases. Here the CDR3 DNA reads TGTGCCAGTAGTATAAGAACGGGGGCTTTCCAGCCCCAGCATTTT. Translated: CASSIRTGAFQPQHF.